The clone carrying this TCR beta chain has at least ten counts. The sample comes from a study of Graves' ophthalmopathy and Graves' hyperthyroidism. The junction had 8 bases not matched to a gene; V was cut back by 6 bases and J by 0 bases. The length of the CDR3 is 16 residues. The germline V gene encodes CDR1 MNHNS and CDR2 SASEGT. Amplified TCR beta CDR3 regions were obtained using RNA transcripts as template. HTBI primers were employed in first-round RT-PCR, then a second-round multiplex PCR followed. TCRdb itself ran the multiplex PCR reads through MiXCR, one entry per CDR3 protein. The sample includes 340,000 or so distinct CDR3 sequences, 15% to 20% seen only once; the top ten take 10% to 15%.

Sample: peripheral blood. The J gene is TRBJ1-3, the V gene TRBV6-1; 7 nucleotides match TRBD1. The origin of this receptor is an adult man with Graves' ophthalmopathy. CDR3: CASSRFDRASGNTIYF. The DNA for the CDR3 is TGTGCCAGCAGCCGCTTCGACAGGGCCTCTGGAAACACCATATATTTT.